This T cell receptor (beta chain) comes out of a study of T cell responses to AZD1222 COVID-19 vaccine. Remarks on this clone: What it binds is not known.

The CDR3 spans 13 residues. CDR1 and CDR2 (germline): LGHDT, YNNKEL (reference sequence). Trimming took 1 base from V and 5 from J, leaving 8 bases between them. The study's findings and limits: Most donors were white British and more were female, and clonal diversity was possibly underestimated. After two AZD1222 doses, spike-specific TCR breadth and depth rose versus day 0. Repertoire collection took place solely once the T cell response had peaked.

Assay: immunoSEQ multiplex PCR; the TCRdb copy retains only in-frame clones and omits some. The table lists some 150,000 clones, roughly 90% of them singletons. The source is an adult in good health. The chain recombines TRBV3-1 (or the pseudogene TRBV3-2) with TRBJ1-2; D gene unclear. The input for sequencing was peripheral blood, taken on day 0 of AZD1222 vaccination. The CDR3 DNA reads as TGTGCCAGCAGCCAAGGGGCGAAATATGGCTACACCTTC. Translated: CASSQGAKYGYTF.